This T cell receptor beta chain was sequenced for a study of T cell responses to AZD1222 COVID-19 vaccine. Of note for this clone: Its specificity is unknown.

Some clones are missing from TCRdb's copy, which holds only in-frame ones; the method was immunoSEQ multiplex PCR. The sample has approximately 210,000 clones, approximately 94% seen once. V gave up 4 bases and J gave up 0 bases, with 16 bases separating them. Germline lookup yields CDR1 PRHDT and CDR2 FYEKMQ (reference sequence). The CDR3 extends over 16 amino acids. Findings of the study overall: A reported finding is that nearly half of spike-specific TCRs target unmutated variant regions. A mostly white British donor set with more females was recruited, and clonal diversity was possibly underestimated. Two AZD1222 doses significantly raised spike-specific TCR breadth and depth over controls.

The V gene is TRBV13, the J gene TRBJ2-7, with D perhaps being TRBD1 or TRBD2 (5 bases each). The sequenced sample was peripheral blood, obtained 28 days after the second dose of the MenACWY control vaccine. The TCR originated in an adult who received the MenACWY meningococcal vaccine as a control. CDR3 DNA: TGTGCCAGCAGCTCCCAATTGGCAGGGAGCTCCTACGAGCAGTACTTC. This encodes CASSSQLAGSSYEQYF.